The rows below give T cell receptor beta chains drawn from one sample of a study of blood T cell repertoires in COVID-19. Clones were read by immunoSEQ multiplex PCR, and TCRdb kept only the in-frame ones, dropping some. The sample has about 210,000 clones, approximately 82% seen once. Input material: peripheral blood. These receptors all come from a middle-aged man with active or convalescent COVID-19. CDR3s include the opening cysteine and the closing phenylalanine or tryptophan. A D gene is named only where the DNA matches it firmly. Size tells how often a clone was seen (once, few, many) or the class of an expanded clone, and some rows leave it out.

clone size	V gene	J gene	D gene	CDR3 protein	CDR3 DNA
NA	TRBV25-1	TRBJ1-4	NA	CASSANGATNEKLFF	TGTGCCAGCAGTGCCAACGGTGCAACTAATGAAAAACTGTTTTTT
NA	TRBV5-1	TRBJ2-7	TRBD2	CASSSGRPSSYEQYF	TGCGCCAGCTCTAGCGGGAGACCCAGCTCCTACGAGCAGTACTTC
once	TRBV6-6	TRBJ2-1	NA	CASRWDSRRDNEQFF	TGTGCCAGCAGATGGGACAGCAGGAGGGACAATGAGCAGTTCTTC
NA	TRBV7-9	TRBJ1-4	TRBD1	CASSLRQGEEKLFF	TGTGCCAGCAGCTTAAGGCAGGGGGAAGAAAAACTGTTTTTT
NA	TRBV7-2	TRBJ1-2	NA	CASSRDSLNYGYTF	TGTGCCAGCAGCCGGGACTCGCTGAACTATGGCTACACCTTC
many	TRBV6-6	TRBJ1-5	TRBD1	CASSQPDRGNQPQHF	TGTGCCAGCAGCCAGCCCGACAGGGGCAATCAGCCCCAGCATTTT
NA	TRBV4-2	TRBJ1-4	TRBD1	CASSPRQGGNEKLFF	TGTGCCAGCAGCCCTAGACAGGGCGGTAATGAAAAACTGTTTTTT
NA	TRBV12-3/TRBV12-4	TRBJ2-7	NA	CASSLGQVGEQYF	TGTGCCAGCAGTTTAGGGCAGGTCGGCGAGCAGTACTTC
NA	TRBV19	TRBJ1-4	NA	CASSPGSTNEKLFF	TGTGCCAGTAGTCCTGGCAGTACTAATGAAAAACTGTTTTTT
NA	TRBV28	TRBJ2-5	NA	CASRTQRSLETQYF	TGTGCCAGCAGAACTCAGAGGAGCCTGGAGACCCAGTACTTC
NA	TRBV15	TRBJ2-3	TRBD2	CATSSLAGGLASTDTQYF	TGTGCCACCAGCAGTTTAGCGGGAGGGCTCGCTAGCACAGATACGCAGTATTTT
NA	TRBV5-6	TRBJ1-2	TRBD1	CASSLLGQGSHGYTF	TGTGCCAGCAGCTTACTAGGACAGGGCTCCCATGGCTACACCTTC
NA	TRBV4-3	TRBJ1-1	TRBD1	CASSRVQGANTEAFF	TGCGCCAGCAGCCGAGTACAGGGGGCCAACACTGAAGCTTTCTTT
NA	TRBV20-1	TRBJ1-4	NA	CSASSTDEKLFF	TGCAGTGCTAGTTCAACGGATGAAAAACTGTTTTTT
NA	TRBV18	TRBJ2-5	TRBD1	CASSPNVGQGRSPQETQYF	TGTGCCAGCTCACCGAACGTAGGACAGGGAAGGTCTCCCCAAGAGACCCAGTACTTC
NA	TRBV19	TRBJ2-7	TRBD2	CASSPSGSFYEQYF	TGTGCCAGTAGTCCTAGCGGGTCCTTCTACGAGCAGTACTTC
NA	TRBV2	TRBJ2-3	NA	CASSDPDSPGTDTQYF	TGTGCCAGCAGCGACCCGGACTCCCCGGGCACAGATACGCAGTATTTT
NA	TRBV2	TRBJ2-7	TRBD1	CASSYLSGTGAYEQYF	TGTGCCAGCAGCTACTTGTCCGGGACAGGAGCCTACGAGCAGTACTTC
NA	TRBV27	TRBJ1-5	NA	CASSVHRQPQHF	TGTGCCAGCAGTGTCCACCGGCAGCCCCAGCATTTT
few	TRBV7-9	TRBJ1-4	TRBD1	CASSPTGLVEKLFF	TGTGCCAGCAGCCCGACAGGGTTGGTTGAAAAACTGTTTTTT
NA	TRBV12-5	TRBJ2-3	TRBD1	CASGKGDRRTDTQYF	TGTGCTAGTGGTAAGGGGGACAGACGCACAGATACGCAGTATTTT
NA	TRBV7-9	TRBJ1-3	NA	CASSLRWGAGNTIYF	TGTGCCAGCAGCTTACGGTGGGGCGCCGGAAACACCATATATTTT
NA	TRBV5-5	TRBJ2-1	TRBD2	CASSSRTSGLYNEQFF	TGTGCCAGCAGCTCGAGGACTAGCGGGCTATACAATGAGCAGTTCTTC
NA	TRBV6-5	TRBJ1-1	NA	CASSYGLGGRTEAFF	TGTGCCAGCAGTTACGGTCTGGGAGGGAGGACTGAAGCTTTCTTT
NA	TRBV6-6	TRBJ1-4	NA	CASSYPGQEKLFF	TGTGCCAGCAGTTACCCAGGACAGGAAAAACTGTTTTTT
NA	TRBV7-2	TRBJ2-3	TRBD2	CASSSPSGRRTDTQYF	TGTGCCAGCAGCTCCCCTAGCGGGAGGAGGACAGATACGCAGTATTTT
NA	TRBV6-6	TRBJ2-5	TRBD1	CASSYPRTGGSETQYF	TGTGCCAGCAGTTACCCTCGGACAGGGGGATCCGAGACCCAGTACTTC
NA	TRBV28	TRBJ2-3	TRBD2	CASSTWTSGSTDTQYF	TGTGCCAGCAGTACTTGGACTAGCGGAAGCACAGATACGCAGTATTTT
NA	TRBV27	TRBJ1-2	NA	CASSFAGTDSYGYTF	TGTGCCAGCAGTTTCGCGGGAACGGATTCCTATGGCTACACCTTC
once	TRBV7-2	TRBJ1-2	NA	CASSLAWQARGYTF	TGTGCCAGCAGCTTAGCGTGGCAGGCAAGGGGCTACACCTTC
once	TRBV6-5	TRBJ2-1	NA	CASQLINEQFF	TGTGCCAGCCAGTTAATCAATGAGCAGTTCTTC
NA	TRBV4-3	TRBJ2-5	NA	CASSQGQGRGETQYF	TGCGCCAGCAGCCAAGGACAGGGGAGGGGGGAGACCCAGTACTTC
NA	TRBV27	TRBJ2-3	NA	CASSLILTDTQYF	TGTGCCAGCAGTTTAATCCTCACTGATACGCAGTATTTT
NA	TRBV7-9	TRBJ2-7	TRBD2	CASAGGKTYEQYF	TGTGCCAGCGCCGGGGGGAAAACCTACGAGCAGTACTTC
NA	TRBV5-5	TRBJ1-1	TRBD1	CASSLGLDRGTEAFF	TGTGCCAGCAGCTTGGGACTCGACAGGGGTACTGAAGCTTTCTTT
NA	TRBV28	TRBJ2-5	NA	CASSQGQMETQYF	TGTGCCAGCAGTCAGGGACAAATGGAGACCCAGTACTTC
NA	TRBV4-2	TRBJ1-2	TRBD1	CASSQDSGQGGTGYTF	TGTGCCAGCAGCCAAGATTCGGGACAGGGGGGGACTGGCTACACCTTC
NA	TRBV3-1/TRBV3-2	TRBJ2-2	NA	CASSQDYQAIGELFF	TGTGCCAGCAGCCAAGACTACCAAGCCATCGGGGAGCTGTTTTTT
NA	TRBV5-1	TRBJ1-4	NA	CASSLVPDRTNEKLFF	TGCGCCAGCAGCTTGGTCCCGGACAGAACTAATGAAAAACTGTTTTTT
few	TRBV2	TRBJ2-2	TRBD2	CASKGLLLGELFF	TGTGCCAGCAAGGGACTACTCCTCGGGGAGCTGTTTTTT
NA	TRBV2	TRBJ1-1	TRBD1	CASSRQGVNTEAFF	TGTGCCAGCAGTCGACAGGGGGTGAACACTGAAGCTTTCTTT
NA	TRBV28	TRBJ1-5	NA	CASSSRGGDQPQHF	TGTGCCAGCAGTTCCCGGGGGGGGGATCAGCCCCAGCATTTT
NA	TRBV5-1	TRBJ1-5	NA	CASSLGPREGNQPQHF	TGCGCCAGCAGCCTAGGGCCCAGGGAAGGCAATCAGCCCCAGCATTTT
NA	TRBV27	TRBJ1-1	NA	CASSLSGEGTEAFF	TGTGCCAGCAGTTTATCAGGGGAAGGGACTGAAGCTTTCTTT
NA	TRBV5-1	TRBJ2-5	NA	CASSLLPDSQETQYF	TGCGCCAGCAGCTTGCTACCCGACAGTCAAGAGACCCAGTACTTC
NA	TRBV11-2	TRBJ2-1	NA	CASSSIRRTGGLDEQFF	TGTGCCAGCAGCTCCATTCGGCGAACAGGAGGGTTGGATGAGCAGTTCTTC
NA	TRBV12-3/TRBV12-4	TRBJ1-1	NA	CASSPGVWTEAFF	TGTGCCAGCAGCCCCGGAGTGTGGACTGAAGCTTTCTTT
NA	TRBV13	TRBJ1-2	TRBD1	CASSPRGTGGMNGYTF	TGTGCCAGCAGCCCCAGAGGGACAGGGGGCATGAATGGCTACACCTTC
NA	TRBV11-3	TRBJ2-3	TRBD2	CASSLSGGRDTQYF	TGTGCCAGCAGCTTATCGGGGGGAAGAGATACGCAGTATTTT
NA	TRBV10-3	TRBJ2-3	NA	CAISGSAGPRTDTQYF	TGTGCCATCAGTGGGTCAGCGGGTCCTCGCACAGATACGCAGTATTTT
NA	TRBV12-5	TRBJ2-5	NA	CASGLAPLGGARGETQYF	TGTGCTAGTGGTTTGGCTCCCCTAGGGGGGGCGAGGGGAGAGACCCAGTACTTC
NA	TRBV4-3	TRBJ2-7	TRBD2	CASSQDEIGGRISEQYF	TGCGCCAGCAGCCAAGATGAAATCGGCGGGAGAATTTCCGAGCAGTACTTC
NA	TRBV4-1	TRBJ2-1	TRBD2	CASSRGLAGGPNEQFF	TGCGCCAGCAGCCGAGGACTAGCGGGAGGGCCGAATGAGCAGTTCTTC
NA	TRBV2	TRBJ1-5	NA	CASSESDQPQHF	TGTGCCAGCAGTGAAAGCGATCAGCCCCAGCATTTT
NA	TRBV7-2	TRBJ2-1	NA	CASSPKSSGQYNEQFF	TGTGCCAGCAGCCCCAAGAGCAGCGGGCAGTACAATGAGCAGTTCTTC
NA	TRBV13	TRBJ1-4	TRBD1	CASSLRPGQVTEKLFF	TGTGCCAGCAGCCTTCGACCGGGACAGGTTACTGAAAAACTGTTTTTT
NA	TRBV28	TRBJ1-2	NA	CASSLTGYGYTF	TGTGCCAGCAGTTTAACGGGGTATGGCTACACCTTC